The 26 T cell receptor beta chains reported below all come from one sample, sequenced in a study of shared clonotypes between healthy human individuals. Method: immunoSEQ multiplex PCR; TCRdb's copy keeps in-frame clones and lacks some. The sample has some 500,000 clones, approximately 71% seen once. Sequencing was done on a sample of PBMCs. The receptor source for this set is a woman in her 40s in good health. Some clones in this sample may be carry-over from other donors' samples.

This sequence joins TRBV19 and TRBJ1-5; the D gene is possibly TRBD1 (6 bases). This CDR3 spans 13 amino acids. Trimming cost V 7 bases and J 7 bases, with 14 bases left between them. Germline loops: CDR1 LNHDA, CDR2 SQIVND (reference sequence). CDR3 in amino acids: CASTTRGHQPQHF. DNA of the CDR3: TGTGCCAGTACCACCAGGGGTCACCAGCCCCAGCATTTT.

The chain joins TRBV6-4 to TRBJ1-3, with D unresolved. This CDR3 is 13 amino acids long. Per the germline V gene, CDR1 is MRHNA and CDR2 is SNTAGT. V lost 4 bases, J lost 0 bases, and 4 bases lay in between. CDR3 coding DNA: TGTGCCAGCAGTGCGGACTCTGGAAACACCATATATTTT. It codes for CASSADSGNTIYF.

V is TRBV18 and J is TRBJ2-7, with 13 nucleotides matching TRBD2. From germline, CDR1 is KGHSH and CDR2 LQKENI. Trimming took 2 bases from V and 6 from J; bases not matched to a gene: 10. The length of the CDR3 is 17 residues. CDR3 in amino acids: CASSPTHGLAGAAEQYF. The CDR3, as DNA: TGTGCCAGCTCACCAACACACGGACTAGCGGGAGCCGCCGAGCAGTACTTC.

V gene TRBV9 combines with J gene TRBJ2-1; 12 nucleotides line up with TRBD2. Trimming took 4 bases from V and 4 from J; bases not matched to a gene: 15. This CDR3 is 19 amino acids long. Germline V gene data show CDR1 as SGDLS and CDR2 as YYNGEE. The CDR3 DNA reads TGTGCCAGCAGCAAGTCTAGCGGGAGGGCTTTAAAGGTATACAATGAGCAGTTCTTC. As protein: CASSKSSGRALKVYNEQFF.

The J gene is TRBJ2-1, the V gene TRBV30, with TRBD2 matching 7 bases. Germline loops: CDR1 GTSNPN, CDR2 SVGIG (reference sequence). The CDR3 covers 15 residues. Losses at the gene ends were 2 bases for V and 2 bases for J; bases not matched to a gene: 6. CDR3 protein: CAWSRLAGAYNEQFF. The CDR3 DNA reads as TGTGCCTGGAGTCGCCTTGCGGGAGCCTACAATGAGCAGTTCTTC.

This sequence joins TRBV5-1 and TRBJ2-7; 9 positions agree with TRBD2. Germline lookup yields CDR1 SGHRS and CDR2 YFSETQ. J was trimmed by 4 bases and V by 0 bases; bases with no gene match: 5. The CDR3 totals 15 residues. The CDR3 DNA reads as TGCGCCAGCAGCTTGGTGGCGGGAGGGCCGTACGAGCAGTACTTC. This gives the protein CASSLVAGGPYEQYF.

CDR3 sequence reads: CASEGANYGYTF. The CDR3 DNA reads as TGTGCCAGCGAAGGGGCCAACTATGGCTACACCTTC. The chain recombines TRBV28 with TRBJ1-2; tentative D call: TRBD1 (5 bases). There are 12 residues in the CDR3. Trimming removed 8 bases from V and 2 bases from J, with 9 bases in between. From germline, CDR1 is MDHEN and CDR2 SYDVKM.

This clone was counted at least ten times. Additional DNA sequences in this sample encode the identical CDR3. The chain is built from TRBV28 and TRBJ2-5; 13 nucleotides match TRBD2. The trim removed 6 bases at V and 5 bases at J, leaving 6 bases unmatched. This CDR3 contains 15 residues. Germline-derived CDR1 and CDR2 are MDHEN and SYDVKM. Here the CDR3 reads CASRQTSGRPETQYF. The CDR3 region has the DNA TGTGCCAGCAGACAGACTAGCGGGAGGCCGGAGACCCAGTACTTC.

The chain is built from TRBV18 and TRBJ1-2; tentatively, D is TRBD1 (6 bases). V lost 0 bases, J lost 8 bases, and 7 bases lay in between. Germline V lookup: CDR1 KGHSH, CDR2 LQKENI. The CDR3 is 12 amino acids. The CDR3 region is CASSPPGGGYTF. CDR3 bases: TGTGCCAGCTCACCACCTGGGGGCGGCTACACCTTC.

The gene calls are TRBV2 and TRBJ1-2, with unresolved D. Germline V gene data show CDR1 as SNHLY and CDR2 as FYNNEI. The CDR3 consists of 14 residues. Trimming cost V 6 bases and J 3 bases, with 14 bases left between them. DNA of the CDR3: TGTGCCAGCAGAACTCACCGGACTGACTATGGCTACACCTTC. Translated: CASRTHRTDYGYTF. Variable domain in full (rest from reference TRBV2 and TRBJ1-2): EPEVTQTPSHQVTQMGQEVILRCVPISNHLYFYWYRQILGQKVEFLVSFYNNEISEKSEIFDDQFSVERPDGSNFTLKIRSTKLEDSAMYFCASRTHRTDYGYTFGSGTRLTVV.

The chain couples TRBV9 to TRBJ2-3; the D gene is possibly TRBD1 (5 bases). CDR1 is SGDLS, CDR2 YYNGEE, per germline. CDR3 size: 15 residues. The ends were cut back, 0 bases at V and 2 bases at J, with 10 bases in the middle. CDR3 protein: CASSVDQGFTDTQYF. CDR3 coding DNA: TGTGCCAGCAGCGTAGATCAGGGATTCACAGATACGCAGTATTTT.

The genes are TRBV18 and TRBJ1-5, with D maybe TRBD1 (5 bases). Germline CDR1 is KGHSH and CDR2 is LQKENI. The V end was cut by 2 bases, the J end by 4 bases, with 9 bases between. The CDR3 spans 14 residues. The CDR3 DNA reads TGTGCCAGCTCACCAGGGGGGTGGAATCAGCCCCAGCATTTT. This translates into CASSPGGWNQPQHF.

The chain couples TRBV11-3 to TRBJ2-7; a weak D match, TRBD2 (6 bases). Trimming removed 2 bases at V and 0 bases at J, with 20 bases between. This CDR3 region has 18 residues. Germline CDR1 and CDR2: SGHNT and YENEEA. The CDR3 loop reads CASSLTGDPTSISYEQYF. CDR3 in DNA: TGTGCCAGCAGCTTAACGGGGGATCCCACGTCGATCTCCTACGAGCAGTACTTC. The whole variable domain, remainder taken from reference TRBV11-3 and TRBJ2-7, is EAGVVQSPRYKIIEKKQPVAFWCNPISGHNTLYWYLQNLGQGPELLIRYENEEAVDDSQLPKDRFSAERLKGVDSTLKIQPAELGDSAVYLCASSLTGDPTSISYEQYFGPGTRLTVT.

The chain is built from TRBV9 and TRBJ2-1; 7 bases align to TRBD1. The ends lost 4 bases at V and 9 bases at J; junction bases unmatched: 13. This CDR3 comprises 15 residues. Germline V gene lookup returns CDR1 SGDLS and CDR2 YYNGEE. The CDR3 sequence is CASSPPGTVQGEQFF. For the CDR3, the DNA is TGTGCCAGCAGCCCCCCCGGGACAGTCCAGGGTGAGCAGTTCTTC.

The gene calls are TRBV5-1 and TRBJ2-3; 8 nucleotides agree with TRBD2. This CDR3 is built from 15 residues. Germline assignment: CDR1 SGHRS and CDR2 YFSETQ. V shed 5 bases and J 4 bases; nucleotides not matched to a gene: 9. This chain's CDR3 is CASRLAGRFSDTQYF. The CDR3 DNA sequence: TGCGCCAGCAGATTAGCGGGACGATTTTCAGATACGCAGTATTTT.

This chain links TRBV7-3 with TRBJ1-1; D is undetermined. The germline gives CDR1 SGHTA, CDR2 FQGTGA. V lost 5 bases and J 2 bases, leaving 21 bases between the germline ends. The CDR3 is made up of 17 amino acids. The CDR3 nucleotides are TGTGCCAGCAGCCTAGATCTCCCGGGAGGTGGAAACACTGAAGCTTTCTTT. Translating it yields CASSLDLPGGGNTEAFF.

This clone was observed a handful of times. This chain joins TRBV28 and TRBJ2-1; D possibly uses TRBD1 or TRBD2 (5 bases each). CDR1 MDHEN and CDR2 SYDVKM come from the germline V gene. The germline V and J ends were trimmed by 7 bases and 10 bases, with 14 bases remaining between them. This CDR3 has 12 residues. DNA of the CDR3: TGTGCCAGCAAATCGACGGGGCCCGAGCAGTTCTTC. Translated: CASKSTGPEQFF.

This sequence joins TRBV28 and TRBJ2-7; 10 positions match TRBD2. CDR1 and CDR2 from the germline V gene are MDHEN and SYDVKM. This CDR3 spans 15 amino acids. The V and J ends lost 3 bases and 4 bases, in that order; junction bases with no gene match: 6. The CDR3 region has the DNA TGTGCCAGCAGTTTCGCTAGCGGGAGTTTGTACGAGCAGTACTTC. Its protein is CASSFASGSLYEQYF.

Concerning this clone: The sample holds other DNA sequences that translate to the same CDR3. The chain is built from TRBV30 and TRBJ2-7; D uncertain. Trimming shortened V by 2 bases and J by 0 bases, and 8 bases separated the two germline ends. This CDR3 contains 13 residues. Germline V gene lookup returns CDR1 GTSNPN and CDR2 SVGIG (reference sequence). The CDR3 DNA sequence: TGTGCCTGGAGTCGGACGGACTCCTACGAGCAGTACTTC. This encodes CAWSRTDSYEQYF.

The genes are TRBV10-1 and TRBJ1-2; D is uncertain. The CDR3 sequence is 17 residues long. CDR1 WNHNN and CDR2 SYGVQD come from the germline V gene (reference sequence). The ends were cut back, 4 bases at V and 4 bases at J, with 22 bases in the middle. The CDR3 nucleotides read TGCGCCAGCAGTGCCGGAACGCCCTCCAATACCTTCTATGGCTACACCTTC. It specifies CASSAGTPSNTFYGYTF.

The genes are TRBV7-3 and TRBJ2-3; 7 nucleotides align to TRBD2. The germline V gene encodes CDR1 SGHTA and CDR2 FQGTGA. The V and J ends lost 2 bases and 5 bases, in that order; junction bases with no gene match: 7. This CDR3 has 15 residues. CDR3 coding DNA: TGTGCCAGCAGCTTATGGGGAGGGGCTGGAGATACGCAGTATTTT. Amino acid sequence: CASSLWGGAGDTQYF.

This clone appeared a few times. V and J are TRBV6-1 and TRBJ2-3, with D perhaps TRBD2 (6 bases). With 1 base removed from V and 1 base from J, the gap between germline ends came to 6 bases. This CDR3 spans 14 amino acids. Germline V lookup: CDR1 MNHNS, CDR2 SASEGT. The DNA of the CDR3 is TGTGCCAGCAGTGAAGTAGCGGGCACAGATACGCAGTATTTT. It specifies CASSEVAGTDTQYF.

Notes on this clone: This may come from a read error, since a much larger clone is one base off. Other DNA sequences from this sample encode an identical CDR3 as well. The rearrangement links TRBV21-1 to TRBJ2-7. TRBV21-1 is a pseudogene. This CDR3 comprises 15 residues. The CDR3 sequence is CASRGKRTPSYEQYF. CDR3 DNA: TGTGCTAGCAGGGGAAAGAGGACCCCATCCTACGAGCAGTACTTC.

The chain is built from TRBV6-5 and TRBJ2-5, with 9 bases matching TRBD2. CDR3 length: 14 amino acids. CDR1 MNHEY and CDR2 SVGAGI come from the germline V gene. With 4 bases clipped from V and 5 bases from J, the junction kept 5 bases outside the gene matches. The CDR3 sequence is CASSFSGSSETQYF. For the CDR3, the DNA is TGTGCCAGCAGTTTTAGCGGGAGCTCTGAGACCCAGTACTTC.

The CDR3 is CASLGQGADTQYF. The CDR3 DNA reads as TGTGCCAGCCTGGGACAGGGGGCAGATACGCAGTATTTT. The genes are TRBV2 and TRBJ2-3; 11 nucleotides agree with TRBD1. The CDR3 spans 13 residues. J lost 4 bases, V lost 8 bases, and 2 bases had no gene match. CDR1 and CDR2 from the germline V gene are SNHLY and FYNNEI.

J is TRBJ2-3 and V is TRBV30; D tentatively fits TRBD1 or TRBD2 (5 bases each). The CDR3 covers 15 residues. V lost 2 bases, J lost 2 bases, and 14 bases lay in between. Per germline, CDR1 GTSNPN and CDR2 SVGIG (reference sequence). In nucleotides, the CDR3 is TGTGCCTGGAGTAGGATATCGGGACCCACAGATACGCAGTATTTT. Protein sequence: CAWSRISGPTDTQYF.